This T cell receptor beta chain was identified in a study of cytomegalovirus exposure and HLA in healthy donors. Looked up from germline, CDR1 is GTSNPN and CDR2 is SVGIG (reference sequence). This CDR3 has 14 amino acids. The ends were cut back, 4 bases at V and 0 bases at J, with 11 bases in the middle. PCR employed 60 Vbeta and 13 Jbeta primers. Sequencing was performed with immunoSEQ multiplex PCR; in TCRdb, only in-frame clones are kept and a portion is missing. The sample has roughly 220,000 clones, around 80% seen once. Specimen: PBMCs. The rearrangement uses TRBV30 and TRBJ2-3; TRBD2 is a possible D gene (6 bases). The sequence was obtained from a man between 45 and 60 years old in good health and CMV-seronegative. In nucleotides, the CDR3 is TGTGCCTGGACGAGGCGGGACAGCACAGATACGCAGTATTTT. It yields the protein CAWTRRDSTDTQYF.